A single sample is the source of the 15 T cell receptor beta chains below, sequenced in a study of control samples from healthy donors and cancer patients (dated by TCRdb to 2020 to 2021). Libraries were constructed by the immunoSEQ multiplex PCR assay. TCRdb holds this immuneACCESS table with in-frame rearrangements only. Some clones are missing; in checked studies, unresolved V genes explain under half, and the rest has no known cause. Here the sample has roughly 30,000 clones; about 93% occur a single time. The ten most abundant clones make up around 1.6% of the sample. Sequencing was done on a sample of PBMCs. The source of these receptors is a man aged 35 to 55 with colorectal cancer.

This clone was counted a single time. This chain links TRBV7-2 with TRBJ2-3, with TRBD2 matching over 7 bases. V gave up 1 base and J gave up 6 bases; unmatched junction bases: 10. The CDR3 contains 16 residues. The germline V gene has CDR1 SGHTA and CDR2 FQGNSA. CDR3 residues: CASSLGGAGPRDTQYF. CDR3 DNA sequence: TGTGCCAGCAGCTTAGGGGGAGCGGGGCCGCGGGATACGCAGTATTTT.

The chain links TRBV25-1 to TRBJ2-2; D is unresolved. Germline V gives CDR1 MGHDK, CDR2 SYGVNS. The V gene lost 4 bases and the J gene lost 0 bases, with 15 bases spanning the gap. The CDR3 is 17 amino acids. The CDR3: CASSGRTDFANTGELFF. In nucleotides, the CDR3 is TGTGCCAGCAGTGGCCGGACGGATTTCGCGAACACCGGGGAGCTGTTTTTT. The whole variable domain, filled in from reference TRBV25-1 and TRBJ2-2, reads EADIYQTPRYLVIGTGKKITLECSQTMGHDKMYWYQQDPGMELHLIHYSYGVNSTEKGDLSSESTVSRIRTEHFPLTLESARPSHTSQYLCASSGRTDFANTGELFFGEGSRLTVL.

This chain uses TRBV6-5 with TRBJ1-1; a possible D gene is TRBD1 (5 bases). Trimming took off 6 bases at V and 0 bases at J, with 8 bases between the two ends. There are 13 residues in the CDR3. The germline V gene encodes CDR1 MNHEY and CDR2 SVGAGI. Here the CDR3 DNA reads TGTGCCAGCAGCCCGACAGTGAACACTGAAGCTTTCTTT. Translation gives CASSPTVNTEAFF.

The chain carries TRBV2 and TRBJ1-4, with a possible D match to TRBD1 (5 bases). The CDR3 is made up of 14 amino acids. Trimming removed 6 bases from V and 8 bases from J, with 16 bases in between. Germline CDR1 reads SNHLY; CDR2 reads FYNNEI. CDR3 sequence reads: CASRYGTLGEKLFF. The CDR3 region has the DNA TGTGCCAGCAGGTACGGGACTCTAGGAGAAAAACTGTTTTTT.

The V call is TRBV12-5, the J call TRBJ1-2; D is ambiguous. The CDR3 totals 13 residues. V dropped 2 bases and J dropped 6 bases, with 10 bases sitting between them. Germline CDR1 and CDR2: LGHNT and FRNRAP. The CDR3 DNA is TGTGCTAGTGGTTTGCCGATGACCCATGGCTACACCTTC. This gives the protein CASGLPMTHGYTF. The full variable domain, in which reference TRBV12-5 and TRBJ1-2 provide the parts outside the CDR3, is DARVTQTPRHKVTEMGQEVTMRCQPILGHNTVFWYRQTMMQGLELLAYFRNRAPLDDSGMPKDRFSAEMPDATLATLKIQPSEPRDSAVYFCASGLPMTHGYTFGSGTRLTVV.

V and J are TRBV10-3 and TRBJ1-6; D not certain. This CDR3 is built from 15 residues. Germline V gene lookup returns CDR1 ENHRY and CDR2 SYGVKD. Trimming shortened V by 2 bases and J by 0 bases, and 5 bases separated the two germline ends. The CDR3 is CAISEGSSYNSPLHF. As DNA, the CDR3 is TGTGCCATCAGTGAGGGCAGCTCCTATAATTCACCCCTCCACTTT.

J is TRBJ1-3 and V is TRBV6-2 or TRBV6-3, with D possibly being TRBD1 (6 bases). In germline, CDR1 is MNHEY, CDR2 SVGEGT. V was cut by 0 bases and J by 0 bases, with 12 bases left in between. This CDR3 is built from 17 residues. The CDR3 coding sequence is TGTGCCAGCAGTTACTCCCTTGGACAGCGCTCTGGAAACACCATATATTTT. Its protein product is CASSYSLGQRSGNTIYF.

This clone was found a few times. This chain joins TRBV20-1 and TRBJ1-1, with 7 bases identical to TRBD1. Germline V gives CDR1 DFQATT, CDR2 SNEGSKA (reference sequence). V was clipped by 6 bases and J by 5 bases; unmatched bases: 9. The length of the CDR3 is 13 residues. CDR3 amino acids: CSASEGAATEAFF. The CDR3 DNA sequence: TGCAGTGCCAGTGAGGGGGCCGCGACTGAAGCTTTCTTT.

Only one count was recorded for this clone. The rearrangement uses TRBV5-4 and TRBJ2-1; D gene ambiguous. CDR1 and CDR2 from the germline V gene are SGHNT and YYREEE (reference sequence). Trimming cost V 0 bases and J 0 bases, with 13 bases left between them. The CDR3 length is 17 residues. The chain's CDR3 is CASSLGGPASSYNEQFF. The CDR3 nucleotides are TGTGCCAGCAGCTTGGGGGGTCCAGCGAGCTCCTACAATGAGCAGTTCTTC.

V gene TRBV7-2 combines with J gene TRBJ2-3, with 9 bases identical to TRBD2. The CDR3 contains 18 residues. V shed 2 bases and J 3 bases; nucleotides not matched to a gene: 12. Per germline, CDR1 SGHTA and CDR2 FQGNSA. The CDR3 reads CASSLRQGAGGVTDTQYF. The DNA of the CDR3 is TGTGCCAGCAGCTTAAGACAGGGAGCGGGGGGAGTAACAGATACGCAGTATTTT.

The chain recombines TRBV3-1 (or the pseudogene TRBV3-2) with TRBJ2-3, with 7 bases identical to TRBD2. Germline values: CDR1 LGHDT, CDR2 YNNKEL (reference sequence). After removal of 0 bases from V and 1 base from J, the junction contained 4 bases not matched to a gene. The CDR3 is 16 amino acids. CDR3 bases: TGTGCCAGCAGCCAAGATAAGCGGGGTGGCACAGATACGCAGTATTTT. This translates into CASSQDKRGGTDTQYF.

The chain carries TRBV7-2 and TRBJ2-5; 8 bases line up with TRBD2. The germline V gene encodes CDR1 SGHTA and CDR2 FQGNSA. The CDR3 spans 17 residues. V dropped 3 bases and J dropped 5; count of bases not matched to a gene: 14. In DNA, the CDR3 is TGTGCCAGCAGCTTCGGACCGGGCGGGGGGCGTCGGGAGACCCAGTACTTC. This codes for CASSFGPGGGRRETQYF. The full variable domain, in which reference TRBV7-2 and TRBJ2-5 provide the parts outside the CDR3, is GAGVSQSPSNKVTEKGKDVELRCDPISGHTALYWYRQSLGQGLEFLIYFQGNSAPDKSGLPSDRFSAERTGGSVSTLTIQRTQQEDSAVYLCASSFGPGGGRRETQYFGPGTRLLVL.

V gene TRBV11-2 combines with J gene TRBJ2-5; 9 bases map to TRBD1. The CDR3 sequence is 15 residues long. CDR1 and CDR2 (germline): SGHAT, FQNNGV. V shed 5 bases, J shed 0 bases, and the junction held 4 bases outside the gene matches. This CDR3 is CASSLNRGHQETQYF. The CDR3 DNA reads TGTGCCAGCAGCCTGAACAGGGGGCACCAAGAGACCCAGTACTTC.

The CDR3, as DNA: TGTGCCAGCACCGAGGGGCAGGGGGCACTGTACGAGCAGTACTTC. Translating gives CASTEGQGALYEQYF. The chain joins TRBV2 to TRBJ2-7; 8 bases line up with TRBD1. This CDR3 spans 15 amino acids. CDR1 and CDR2 (germline): SNHLY, FYNNEI. V gave up 7 bases and J gave up 4 bases; unmatched junction bases: 12.

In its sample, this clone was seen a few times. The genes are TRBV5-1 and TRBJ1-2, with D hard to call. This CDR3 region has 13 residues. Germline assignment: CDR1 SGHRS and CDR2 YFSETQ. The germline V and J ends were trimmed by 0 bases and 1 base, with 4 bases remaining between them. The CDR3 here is CASSLDNNYGYTF. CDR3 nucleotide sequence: TGCGCCAGCAGCTTGGACAATAACTATGGCTACACCTTC.